Below, 24 T cell receptor beta chains from the same sample are listed, as sequenced in a study of CD8+ T cells in alopecia areata. After isolation, RNA underwent reverse transcription to generate cDNA as the sequencing template. Measured with immunoSEQ multiplex PCR; TCRdb has only the in-frame clones, and not every one. The table records about 170,000 clones, about 54% of them present only once. Treatment noted: oral pan-JAK inhibitor, 5-10 mg twice daily. The sample here was CD4+ T cells sorted from blood, taken at approximately week 60, from a patient treated with tofacitinib. These receptors came from a human donor with alopecia areata.

The chain joins TRBV9 to TRBJ2-1, with D perhaps matching TRBD1 (7 bases). The length of the CDR3 is 15 residues. Trimming removed 2 bases at V and 4 bases at J, with 13 bases between. Germline CDR1 and CDR2: SGDLS and YYNGEE. CDR3 bases: TGTGCCAGCAGCGTCCCCCAGGGGGGATACAATGAGCAGTTCTTC. It translates to CASSVPQGGYNEQFF.

The chain employs TRBV4-2 and TRBJ2-7; no firm D call. Germline CDR1 and CDR2: LGHNA and YNFKEQ. The CDR3 loop spans 16 amino acids. Trimming shortened V by 0 bases and J by 4 bases, and 16 bases separated the two germline ends. The CDR3 is CASSQDAGGTNYEQYF. CDR3 nucleotides: TGTGCCAGCAGCCAAGATGCCGGTGGCACCAATTACGAGCAGTACTTC.

The V gene is TRBV9, the J gene TRBJ2-3; 7 bases agree with TRBD2. The V gene end was trimmed by 0 bases and the J gene end by 0 bases; junction bases not matched to a gene: 10. CDR1 is SGDLS and CDR2 is YYNGEE in the germline V gene. This CDR3 comprises 18 residues. The CDR3 DNA reads TGTGCCAGCAGCGTAGTTCCAGCGGGGAGTGCTAGCACAGATACGCAGTATTTT. Translation: CASSVVPAGSASTDTQYF.

This chain connects TRBV29-1 to TRBJ2-5; the D is unclear. The CDR3 covers 12 residues. Trimming took off 4 bases at V and 5 bases at J, with 11 bases between the two ends. Germline values: CDR1 SQVTM, CDR2 ANQGSEA. The CDR3 nucleotides are TGCAGCGTTGTCGGTTCACGGGAGACCCAGTACTTC. Its protein product is CSVVGSRETQYF.

This clone was found a few times. The chain couples TRBV5-1 to TRBJ2-5; TRBD1 is a possible D gene (5 bases). Germline V lookup: CDR1 SGHRS, CDR2 YFSETQ. The germline V and J ends were trimmed by 2 bases and 1 base, with 9 bases remaining between them. The CDR3 is 14 amino acids. The CDR3 nucleotides read TGCGCCAGCAGCTTTTCAGGGTCCCAAGAGACCCAGTACTTC. This encodes CASSFSGSQETQYF.

The CDR3 loop reads CASSLTSGGEQYF. The CDR3 DNA reads as TGTGCCAGCAGCTTAACTAGCGGGGGCGAGCAGTACTTC. V usage is TRBV7-2 and J usage is TRBJ2-7, with 11 bases that match TRBD2. Germline V gene lookup returns CDR1 SGHTA and CDR2 FQGNSA. The CDR3 sequence is 13 residues long. After removal of 2 bases from V and 6 bases from J, the junction contained 0 bases not matched to a gene.

The chain couples TRBV4-1 to TRBJ2-3; TRBD2 agrees at 9 bases. CDR3 length: 16 amino acids. Germline CDR1 MGHRA, CDR2 YSYEKL. The V and J ends lost 1 base and 5 bases, in that order; junction bases with no gene match: 7. CDR3 in amino acids: CASSQAGTSFQDTQYF. The CDR3 nucleotides are TGCGCCAGCAGCCAAGCCGGGACTAGCTTTCAAGATACGCAGTATTTT.

The chain recombines TRBV29-1 with TRBJ2-1; TRBD2 aligns across 8 bases. The CDR3 runs to 17 residues. CDR1 and CDR2 from the germline V gene are SQVTM and ANQGSEA. Trimming cost V 0 bases and J 0 bases; bases outside gene matches: 7. CDR3 residues: CSVEEKRGFSSYNEQFF. CDR3 coding DNA: TGCAGCGTTGAAGAGAAGCGGGGGTTTAGCTCCTACAATGAGCAGTTCTTC.

The CDR3 DNA follows: TGTGCCAGCAGTGACTCTCGGATTGGGGGAGGGGATCAGCCCCAGCATTTT. It encodes CASSDSRIGGGDQPQHF. The chain uses TRBV25-1 and TRBJ1-5, with D possibly being TRBD1 (5 bases). Trimming left V 3 bases short and J 5 bases short, with 20 bases between. This CDR3 region has 17 residues. Germline V gene lookup returns CDR1 MGHDK and CDR2 SYGVNS.

This clone has more than one count but fewer than ten. The rearrangement joins TRBV29-1 to TRBJ1-5; D is unresolved. CDR3 length: 14 amino acids. The V and J ends lost 5 bases and 7 bases respectively, with 18 bases between them. In germline, CDR1 is SQVTM, CDR2 ANQGSEA. CDR3 bases: TGCAGCGTTTGCCTAAACCAGGTTGGGCAGCCCCAGCATTTT. Translating it yields CSVCLNQVGQPQHF.

The rearrangement uses TRBV2 and TRBJ2-2; TRBD1 might be the D (6 bases). This CDR3 has 15 amino acids. With 6 bases removed from V and 4 bases from J, the gap between germline ends came to 15 bases. Germline loops: CDR1 SNHLY, CDR2 FYNNEI. Here the CDR3 reads CASRIRQESTGELFF. The CDR3 DNA reads TGTGCCAGCAGGATCCGACAGGAGAGCACCGGGGAGCTGTTTTTT.

The chain couples TRBV5-1 to TRBJ1-2, with D maybe TRBD1 (5 bases). This CDR3 is 14 amino acids long. V dropped 2 bases and J dropped 1 base, with 9 bases sitting between them. Germline values: CDR1 SGHRS, CDR2 YFSETQ. The CDR3 loop is CASSLQDFNYGYTF. DNA of the CDR3: TGCGCCAGCAGCTTACAGGACTTTAACTATGGCTACACCTTC. Complete variable domain (other parts from reference TRBV5-1 and TRBJ1-2): KAGVTQTPRYLIKTRGQQVTLSCSPISGHRSVSWYQQTPGQGLQFLFEYFSETQRNKGNFPGRFSGRQFSNSRSEMNVSTLELGDSALYLCASSLQDFNYGYTFGSGTRLTVV.

This sequence joins TRBV2 and TRBJ1-1, with a possible D match to TRBD1 (6 bases). CDR1 and CDR2 from the germline V gene are SNHLY and FYNNEI. The germline V and J ends were trimmed by 3 bases and 5 bases, with 13 bases remaining between them. This CDR3 contains 14 residues. DNA of the CDR3: TGTGCCAGCAGTGAGGTTCGGCAGGGGACTGAAGCTTTCTTT. This encodes CASSEVRQGTEAFF. Supplemented by reference TRBV2 and TRBJ1-1, the full variable domain reads EPEVTQTPSHQVTQMGQEVILRCVPISNHLYFYWYRQILGQKVEFLVSFYNNEISEKSEIFDDQFSVERPDGSNFTLKIRSTKLEDSAMYFCASSEVRQGTEAFFGQGTRLTVV.

There are a few counts of this clone. This sequence joins TRBV4-1 and TRBJ1-2; TRBD1 matches at 7 bases. V dropped 1 base and J dropped 5; count of bases not matched to a gene: 13. Germline values: CDR1 MGHRA, CDR2 YSYEKL. This CDR3 has 17 amino acids. CDR3 sequence: CASSQGQGNLQSYGYTF. CDR3 DNA sequence: TGCGCCAGCAGCCAAGGACAGGGTAACCTCCAATCATATGGCTACACCTTC.

This rearrangement joins TRBV7-9 to TRBJ2-5; D is unclear. This CDR3 is 15 amino acids long. The V gene's germline CDR1 is SEHNR and CDR2 FQNEAQ (reference sequence). Trimming took 2 bases from V and 1 from J, leaving 11 bases between them. Here the CDR3 reads CASSLRAGVQETQYF. The CDR3 DNA sequence: TGTGCCAGCAGCTTAAGAGCAGGAGTCCAAGAGACCCAGTACTTC. Drawing the rest from reference TRBV7-9 and TRBJ2-5, the complete variable domain is DTGVSQNPRHKITKRGQNVTFRCDPISEHNRLYWYRQTLGQGPEFLTYFQNEAQLEKSRLLSDRFSAERPKGSFSTLEIQRTEQGDSAMYLCASSLRAGVQETQYFGPGTRLLVL.

This clone occurred once. This chain connects TRBV29-1 to TRBJ2-5; TRBD2 aligns across 8 bases. The CDR3 length is 15 residues. Germline V gene sequence: CDR1 SQVTM, CDR2 ANQGSEA. V lost 6 bases, J lost 5 bases, and 14 bases stayed unmatched. In nucleotides, the CDR3 is TGCAGCGTGCTTTCAAGCGGGGGCAGGTTGGAGACCCAGTACTTC. It yields the protein CSVLSSGGRLETQYF. The full variable domain, completed using reference TRBV29-1 and TRBJ2-5, is SAVISQKPSRDICQRGTSLTIQCQVDSQVTMMFWYRQQPGQSLTLIATANQGSEATYESGFVIDKFPISRPNLTFSTLTVSNMSPEDSSIYLCSVLSSGGRLETQYFGPGTRLLVL.

This clone was detected a few times. The rearrangement links TRBV29-1 to TRBJ2-5; either TRBD1 or TRBD2 may supply D (5 bases each). Trimming removed 3 bases from V and 3 bases from J, with 11 bases in between. CDR1 SQVTM and CDR2 ANQGSEA come from the germline V gene. The CDR3 covers 13 residues. The CDR3 reads CSVDRDGKETQYF. The DNA of the CDR3 is TGCAGCGTTGATAGGGACGGAAAAGAGACCCAGTACTTC.

The rearrangement joins TRBV23-1 to TRBJ2-7, with TRBD1 identical over 8 bases. TRBV23-1 is marked as an open reading frame, function uncertain. Trimming at V came to 0 bases and at J to 1 base, leaving 8 bases not matched to a gene. The CDR3 contains 17 residues. The chain's CDR3 is CASSQSRRGQDSYEQYF. CDR3 nucleotides: TGCGCCAGCAGTCAATCTAGGCGGGGACAGGATTCCTACGAGCAGTACTTC.

Regarding this clone: The same CDR3 arises from other DNA sequences in this sample as well. J is TRBJ2-7 and V is TRBV30; 9 nucleotides line up with TRBD1. There are 14 residues in the CDR3. The germline V gene encodes CDR1 GTSNPN and CDR2 SVGIG (reference sequence). Trimming removed 2 bases from V and 0 bases from J; junction bases left unmatched: 2. Written as DNA, the CDR3 is TGTGCCTGGAGTACGGGACAGGGCTCCTACGAGCAGTACTTC. Translated, it gives CAWSTGQGSYEQYF.

This chain uses TRBV6-6 with TRBJ1-1; no clear D. This CDR3 has 12 amino acids. Germline loops: CDR1 MNHNY, CDR2 SVGAGI (reference sequence). The V end lost 0 bases, the J end lost 7 bases, and 6 bases lay between the germline ends. The CDR3, as DNA: TGTGCCAGCAGTTACTCGGGAGATGAAGCTTTCTTT. Translating gives CASSYSGDEAFF.

The chain is built from TRBV6-5 and TRBJ2-5; D remains unclear. Per germline, CDR1 MNHEY and CDR2 SVGAGI. This CDR3 has 10 amino acids. V gave up 8 bases and J gave up 5 bases, with 6 bases separating them. The CDR3 here is CASFGETQYF. The CDR3 DNA sequence: TGTGCCAGCTTCGGCGAGACCCAGTACTTC.

The V and J genes are TRBV6-5 and TRBJ1-1; D ambiguous. The CDR3 is 14 amino acids. Trimming pared 8 bases from V and 0 bases from J, leaving 13 bases between. Germline values: CDR1 MNHEY, CDR2 SVGAGI. The CDR3 nucleotides are TGTGCCAGCGGCTCTGACCCGGTGAACACTGAAGCTTTCTTT. Its protein product is CASGSDPVNTEAFF.

This clone has only a few counts. V usage is TRBV5-6 and J usage is TRBJ2-3; D perhaps matches TRBD2 (5 bases). CDR3 size: 14 residues. With 4 bases removed from V and 6 bases from J, the gap between germline ends came to 15 bases. CDR1 and CDR2 from the germline V gene are SGHDT and YYEEEE. As DNA, the CDR3 is TGTGCCAGCAGCCCCGGGTCCGGCGGGGATACGCAGTATTTT. This translates into CASSPGSGGDTQYF.

V usage is TRBV30 and J usage is TRBJ1-2, with D possibly matching TRBD1 (6 bases). The germline V gene has CDR1 GTSNPN and CDR2 SVGIG (reference sequence). This CDR3 has 13 amino acids. V gave up 4 bases and J gave up 8 bases, with 17 bases separating them. The CDR3 protein is CAWTRMAGVGYTF. The CDR3, as DNA: TGTGCCTGGACCCGGATGGCAGGGGTCGGCTACACCTTC.